This T cell receptor (beta chain) is drawn from a study of a mutant IDH1 vaccine in newly diagnosed glioma. Study overall: An approximately 62% male, roughly 40% female split and a mean age of roughly 44 years characterized treated patients.

On this clone itself: Its antigen is undetermined.

V was pared by 0 bases and J by 12 bases, with 21 bases between. CDR3 length: 16 residues. The germline CDR1 and CDR2 sequences are LGHNA and YNFKEQ. The protocol was immunoSEQ multiplex PCR, while the TCRdb copy is restricted to in-frame clones and leaves out a portion. This table has 30,000 to 40,000 clones, roughly 80% appearing once. Noted time point: week 23, last vaccination. A single vaccine dose contained 300 ug of mutant IDH1 20-mer peptide, and topical imiquimod was used with it. V gene TRBV4-2 combines with J gene TRBJ2-1; D might be TRBD2 (6 bases). Source: PBMCs, taken from a glioma patient whose treatment included an IDH1 peptide vaccine. The source of this sequence is a man in his forties or fifties with glioma. CDR3 amino acids: CASSQEGTRSVGGQFF. CDR3 in DNA: TGTGCCAGCAGCCAAGAAGGTACTAGGAGCGTGGGAGGGCAGTTCTTC.